These 30 T cell receptor beta chains share one sample of origin, sequenced in a study of T cell repertoires in cytomegalovirus infection. TCRdb ran MiXCR on the reads and lists one entry per CDR3 protein. The profile shows under 200,000 distinct CDR3 sequences, 25% to 30% of them singletons. What was sequenced was PBMCs. The receptors come from a human donor in good health (CMV status not recorded). Some clones in this sample may be carry-over from other donors' samples.

This sequence joins TRBV28 and TRBJ1-5; TRBD1 is a possible D gene (6 bases). Germline V lookup: CDR1 MDHEN, CDR2 SYDVKM. This CDR3 has 13 amino acids. Trimming left V 3 bases short and J 7 bases short, with 10 bases between. CDR3 nucleotides: TGTGCCAGCAGTTTTCAGAGGGGGCAGCCCCAGCATTTT. It translates to CASSFQRGQPQHF.

V gene TRBV12-3 or TRBV12-4 combines with J gene TRBJ2-2; unclear D gene. This CDR3 is 13 amino acids long. Trimming pared 6 bases from V and 5 bases from J, leaving 10 bases between. The CDR3 reads CASSATRTGELFF. The CDR3 DNA reads as TGTGCCAGCAGCGCGACACGGACCGGGGAGCTGTTTTTT.

The chain links TRBV7-6 to TRBJ2-2; perhaps TRBD2 as D (5 bases). Looked up from germline, CDR1 is SGHVS and CDR2 is FNYEAQ. V shed 6 bases and J shed 7 bases, with 12 bases lying between them. This CDR3 spans 13 amino acids. This CDR3 reads CASRPDGNGELFF. CDR3 coding DNA: TGTGCCAGCAGACCGGACGGGAACGGGGAGCTGTTTTTT.

The gene calls are TRBV7-2 and TRBJ2-1; D ambiguous. Trimming left V 3 bases short and J 8 bases short, with 14 bases between. Germline lookup yields CDR1 SGHTA and CDR2 FQGNSA. This CDR3 has 14 residues. The CDR3 DNA reads TGTGCCAGCAGCTTGTTGGGAAGCGAAGATGAGCAGTTCTTC. This codes for CASSLLGSEDEQFF.

A few counts support this clonotype. V usage is TRBV6-4 and J usage is TRBJ1-2; D not resolved. V lost 5 bases to trimming and J lost 2 bases, with 15 bases between them. Germline assignment: CDR1 MRHNA and CDR2 SNTAGT. This CDR3 region has 15 residues. The CDR3 coding sequence is TGTGCCAGCAGTCTAGACGTAGGTCCCAACTATGGCTACACCTTC. Encoded protein: CASSLDVGPNYGYTF.

There are a few counts of this clonotype. V is TRBV3-1 and J is TRBJ1-1; TRBD1 aligns across 7 bases. The germline V gene encodes CDR1 LGHDT and CDR2 YNNKEL (reference sequence). The CDR3 length is 16 residues. J gave up 1 base and V 6 bases, and 11 bases lay outside the gene matches. The CDR3 region has the DNA TGTGCCAGCAGTCGGAACTTGGGACAGTCGAACACTGAAGCTTTCTTT. It is translated as CASSRNLGQSNTEAFF. The variable domain in full, completed from reference TRBV3-1 and TRBJ1-1, reads DTAVSQTPKYLVTQMGNDKSIKCEQNLGHDTMYWYKQDSKKFLKIMFSYNNKELIINETVPNRFSPKSPDKAHLNLHINSLELGDSAVYFCASSRNLGQSNTEAFFGQGTRLTVV.

On this clonotype: A junction end diverges from the germline sequence, so it may reflect a read error. This chain links TRBV12-3 or TRBV12-4 with TRBJ1-2; no clear D gene. The CDR3 is 14 residues long. The CDR3: CARSFSQAVYGYTF. The CDR3 nucleotides are TGTGCCAGGAGTTTTTCCCAGGCAGTCTATGGCTACACCTTC.

A few counts support this clonotype. CDR3 in DNA: TGTGCCAGCAGTGAAGGGATAACAGGGGGCGATGGCACAGATACGCAGTATTTT. Encoded protein: CASSEGITGGDGTDTQYF. The chain has TRBV2 and TRBJ2-3, with 9 bases that match TRBD1. The V segment lost 1 base and the J segment 1 base; nucleotides outside the gene matches: 9. The CDR3 covers 18 residues. The V gene's germline CDR1 is SNHLY and CDR2 FYNNEI.

This clonotype was seen more than once but under ten times. This chain joins TRBV7-3 and TRBJ2-1, with a weak D call TRBD2 (6 bases). V lost 1 base to trimming and J lost 6 bases, with 7 bases between them. Germline V gene lookup returns CDR1 SGHTA and CDR2 FQGTGA. The CDR3 length is 13 residues. The CDR3 sequence is CASSLRRANEQFF. The DNA of the CDR3 is TGTGCCAGCAGCTTAAGGAGGGCCAATGAGCAGTTCTTC.

This rearrangement joins TRBV6-2 or TRBV6-3 to TRBJ1-2; possible D gene TRBD1, 5 bases. CDR1 and CDR2 (germline): MNHEY, SVGEGT. The CDR3 has 13 residues. V lost 6 bases, J lost 1 base, and 9 bases lay in between. Here the CDR3 DNA reads TGTGCCAGCAGCCCCGACAGTAACTATGGCTACACCTTC. As protein: CASSPDSNYGYTF.

This clonotype was detected only once. This rearrangement joins TRBV10-3 to TRBJ2-7; 11 nucleotides agree with TRBD2. Germline assignment: CDR1 ENHRY and CDR2 SYGVKD. After removal of 2 bases from V and 5 bases from J, the junction contained 8 bases not matched to a gene. The CDR3 spans 16 residues. CDR3 amino acids: CAISEILAGGCNEQYF. In DNA, the CDR3 is TGTGCCATCAGTGAGATCCTAGCGGGGGGCTGCAACGAGCAGTACTTC.

This clonotype was recorded many times. V and J are TRBV7-8 and TRBJ1-4; D is unresolved. The CDR3 spans 17 residues. V was cut by 5 bases and J by 1 base, with 17 bases left in between. From germline, CDR1 is SGHVS and CDR2 FQNEAQ. CDR3 amino acids: CASSQTSTYGTNEKLFF. CDR3 in DNA: TGTGCCAGCAGCCAGACCTCCACCTATGGAACTAATGAAAAACTGTTTTTT.

The sample holds a few counts of this clonotype. The V gene is TRBV7-2, the J gene TRBJ2-5; D may match TRBD1 or TRBD2 (5 bases each). V lost 6 bases, J lost 2 bases, and 16 bases lay in between. Germline CDR1 SGHTA, CDR2 FQGNSA. The CDR3 runs 15 residues. In nucleotides, the CDR3 is TGTGCCAGCAGTCCCCTATGGGGGTCTCAAGAGACCCAGTACTTC. Translated: CASSPLWGSQETQYF.

DNA of the CDR3: TGTGCCAGCAGTTATTCCCCCGAGGCTGGAAACACCATATATTTT. It encodes CASSYSPEAGNTIYF. The V and J genes are TRBV6-5 and TRBJ1-3; D gene uncertain. The length of the CDR3 is 15 residues. In germline, CDR1 is MNHEY, CDR2 SVGAGI. V lost 3 bases and J lost 2, with 11 bases in between.

The J gene is TRBJ1-1, the V gene TRBV9; D gene uncertain. The V gene lost 0 bases and the J gene lost 2 bases, with 5 bases spanning the gap. CDR1 SGDLS and CDR2 YYNGEE come from the germline V gene. The CDR3 length is 13 residues. The CDR3 loop reads CASSVASNTEAFF. Here the CDR3 DNA reads TGTGCCAGCAGCGTAGCGTCCAACACTGAAGCTTTCTTT.

The genes are TRBV5-4 and TRBJ2-6, with TRBD1 identical over 12 bases. V shed 4 bases, J shed 3 bases, and the junction held 8 bases outside the gene matches. The CDR3 has 18 residues. CDR1 and CDR2 (germline): SGHNT, YYREEE (reference sequence). DNA for the CDR3: TGTGCCAGCAGCAGCCCGGGACAGGGGGCAGGTGGGGCCAACGTCCTGACTTTC. This codes for CASSSPGQGAGGANVLTF.

The chain has TRBV3-1 and TRBJ1-2; 9 nucleotides match TRBD1. The V gene's germline CDR1 is LGHDT and CDR2 YNNKEL (reference sequence). CDR3 length: 14 amino acids. After removal of 1 base from V and 9 bases from J, the junction contained 6 bases not matched to a gene. The CDR3 coding sequence is TGTGCCAGCAGCCAAGTGGGACAGGGTGAGAGCTACACCTTC. Translated: CASSQVGQGESYTF.

The gene calls are TRBV12-3 or TRBV12-4 and TRBJ1-1; perhaps TRBD1 as D (5 bases). V dropped 5 bases and J dropped 2 bases, with 15 bases sitting between them. CDR3 length equals 15 residues. In DNA, the CDR3 is TGTGCCAGCAGTGCTGATCAGGGAGACAACACTGAAGCTTTCTTT. Protein sequence: CASSADQGDNTEAFF.

The chain joins TRBV6-1 to TRBJ1-5; no clear D gene. Between the trimmed V and J ends, which lost 2 bases and 0 bases, there was a span of 14 bases. The CDR3 loop spans 17 amino acids. Germline values: CDR1 MNHNS, CDR2 SASEGT. In DNA form, the CDR3 reads TGTGCCAGCAGTGAAAATAAGCCGGGCTTTAGCAATCAGCCCCAGCATTTT. It yields the protein CASSENKPGFSNQPQHF.

The V and J genes are TRBV5-1 and TRBJ2-5; tentative D call: TRBD1 (6 bases). Trimming shortened V by 4 bases and J by 1 base, and 17 bases separated the two germline ends. The CDR3 consists of 16 residues. Germline CDR1 is SGHRS and CDR2 is YFSETQ. The CDR3 bases are TGCGCCAGCAGCACGGACAGAAAAAGAGTCCAAGAGACCCAGTACTTC. This codes for CASSTDRKRVQETQYF.

This rearrangement joins TRBV14 to TRBJ2-6; no clear D gene. The CDR3 extends over 16 amino acids. From germline, CDR1 is SGHDN and CDR2 FVKESK. The V end lost 0 bases, the J end lost 5 bases, and 11 bases lay between the germline ends. CDR3 residues: CASSQEASRWANVLTF. CDR3 coding DNA: TGTGCCAGCAGCCAAGAAGCCAGCCGATGGGCCAACGTCCTGACTTTC. Supplemented by reference TRBV14 and TRBJ2-6, the full variable domain reads EAGVTQFPSHSVIEKGQTVTLRCDPISGHDNLYWYRRVMGKEIKFLLHFVKESKQDESGMPNNRFLAERTGGTYSTLKVQPAELEDSGVYFCASSQEASRWANVLTFGAGSRLTVL.

The sample holds many counts of this clonotype. The chain links TRBV19 to TRBJ1-2; D call uncertain. The germline V gene has CDR1 LNHDA and CDR2 SQIVND (reference sequence). This CDR3 is 12 amino acids long. V shed 10 bases and J shed 5 bases, with 14 bases lying between them. The CDR3 loop reads CATSDPTYGYTF. The CDR3 DNA is TGTGCCACCAGCGATCCGACTTATGGCTACACCTTC.

The chain couples TRBV7-8 to TRBJ2-5, with unresolved D. The germline V and J ends were trimmed by 4 bases and 3 bases, with 3 bases remaining between them. The length of the CDR3 is 11 residues. Germline CDR1 reads SGHVS; CDR2 reads FQNEAQ. The CDR3 bases are TGTGCCAGCAGCTCGAAAGAGACCCAGTACTTC. This encodes CASSSKETQYF.

This clonotype has only a few counts. The CDR3 sequence is CATSDRDASSYNEQFF. CDR3 coding DNA: TGTGCCACCAGTGATCGGGACGCCAGCTCCTACAATGAGCAGTTCTTC. This chain uses TRBV24-1 with TRBJ2-1; the D call may be TRBD1 or TRBD2 (5 bases each). Trimming shortened V by 3 bases and J by 0 bases, and 11 bases separated the two germline ends. The CDR3 contains 16 residues. Germline CDR1 reads KGHDR; CDR2 reads SFDVKD.

This clonotype appeared many times. Relative to the germline gene, one junction end is altered; a read error may explain this. V usage is TRBV7-7 and J usage is TRBJ2-5, with D unresolved. Germline V gene sequence: CDR1 SSHAT, CDR2 FNYEAQ (reference sequence). The CDR3 consists of 13 residues. CDR3 amino acids: CASSSDLQETQYF. Here the CDR3 DNA reads TGTGCTAGCAGCTCCGATCTCCAAGAGACCCAGTACTTC. Filled out from reference TRBV7-7 and TRBJ2-5, the complete variable domain reads GAGVSQSPRYKVTKRGQDVTLRCDPISSHATLYWYQQALGQGPEFLTYFNYEAQPDKSGLPSDRFSAERPEGSISTLTIQRTEQRDSAMYRCASSSDLQETQYFGPGTRLLVL.

The sample holds many counts of this clonotype. The chain has TRBV7-2 and TRBJ2-5, with TRBD1 identical over 7 bases. The junction had 6 bases not matched to a gene; V was cut back by 8 bases and J by 3 bases. The CDR3 has 13 residues. CDR1 and CDR2 (germline): SGHTA, FQGNSA. CDR3 bases: TGTGCCAGCGCTTCTGGACAGGAAGAGACCCAGTACTTC. It encodes CASASGQEETQYF.

This clonotype was picked up a small number of times. This sequence joins TRBV7-8 and TRBJ2-7; tentative D call: TRBD1 (5 bases). Germline V lookup: CDR1 SGHVS, CDR2 FQNEAQ. The CDR3 length is 14 residues. V lost 6 bases and J 3 bases, leaving 15 bases between the germline ends. The CDR3 spells CASSLQAGYYEQYF. As DNA, the CDR3 is TGTGCCAGCAGTCTTCAAGCAGGGTACTACGAGCAGTACTTC.

This clonotype was picked up a small number of times. The chain joins TRBV6-2 or TRBV6-3 to TRBJ2-2; D is ambiguous. Trimming stripped 0 bases from V and 1 base from J, with 12 bases between. Germline lookup yields CDR1 MNHEY and CDR2 SVGEGT. The CDR3 totals 17 residues. DNA for the CDR3: TGTGCCAGCAGTTACTCGGAACTACAAAAGAACACCGGGGAGCTGTTTTTT. Translated: CASSYSELQKNTGELFF.

This clonotype was seen a few times. The rearrangement joins TRBV28 to TRBJ2-7; 7 bases are a match to TRBD1. Germline loops: CDR1 MDHEN, CDR2 SYDVKM. The V segment lost 3 bases and the J segment 4 bases; nucleotides outside the gene matches: 6. This CDR3 is built from 14 residues. CDR3 bases: TGTGCCAGCAGTTTTTCCAGGGGGTATTACGAGCAGTACTTC. It yields the protein CASSFSRGYYEQYF.

The V call is TRBV7-9, the J call TRBJ1-3; 7 bases are shared with TRBD1. This CDR3 region has 16 residues. The ends lost 1 base at V and 2 bases at J; junction bases unmatched: 5. The germline gives CDR1 SEHNR, CDR2 FQNEAQ (reference sequence). This CDR3 is CASSLVSGTAGNTIYF. CDR3 nucleotide sequence: TGTGCCAGCAGCTTAGTAAGCGGGACAGCTGGAAACACCATATATTTT.